Listed below are T cell receptor beta chains from one sample, sequenced in a study of early T cells in non-severe SARS-CoV-2 infection. One entry per CDR3 protein results from TCRdb running MiXCR on the 5' RACE reads. The table shows over 25,000 distinct CDR3 sequences, with more than 4.5% occurring only once. The sequencing input was whole blood. The receptor source for this set is an adult who was a healthcare worker with PCR-confirmed SARS-CoV-2 infection or an uninfected control (not recorded which). Each CDR3 is given with its conserved first and last residue.

V	J	CDR3
TRBV29-1	TRBJ2-2	CSATGAGTGELFF
TRBV21-1	TRBJ2-1	CASSKTLTMHSERGTHEQFF
TRBV27	TRBJ2-1	CASIASGTSYNEQFF
TRBV20-1	TRBJ1-3	CSARGPGEYSGNTIYF
TRBV6-5	TRBJ2-1	CASSYGGRQQFF
TRBV6-6	TRBJ2-7	CASRLNTGTGRSEQYF
TRBV5-1	TRBJ1-2	CASSLAGTGDGYTF
TRBV5-1	TRBJ1-6	CASSLGTPGGFNSPLHF
TRBV6-5	TRBJ2-3	CASRAPSGRSPDTQYF
TRBV12-3/TRBV12-4	TRBJ1-1	CASSSKRNTEAFF
TRBV27	TRBJ2-6	CASSFGTGGSGANVLTF
TRBV12-3/TRBV12-4	TRBJ2-5	CASRGQGYETQYF
TRBV6-1	TRBJ2-7	CASSRGGAHYEQYF
TRBV4-2	TRBJ1-6	CASSQDRVRSTLHF